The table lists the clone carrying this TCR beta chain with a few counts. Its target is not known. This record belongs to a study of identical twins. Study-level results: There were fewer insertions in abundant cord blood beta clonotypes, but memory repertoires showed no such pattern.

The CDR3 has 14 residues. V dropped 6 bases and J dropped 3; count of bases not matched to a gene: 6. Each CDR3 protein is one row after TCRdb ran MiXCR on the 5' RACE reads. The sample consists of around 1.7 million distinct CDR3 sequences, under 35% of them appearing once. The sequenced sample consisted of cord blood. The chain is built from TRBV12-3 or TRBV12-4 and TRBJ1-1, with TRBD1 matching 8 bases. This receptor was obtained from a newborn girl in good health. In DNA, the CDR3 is TGTGCCAGCAGGAGACGACAGGGGTACACTGAAGCTTTCTTT. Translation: CASRRRQGYTEAFF.